The next 7 T cell receptor beta chains were all read from a single sample in a study of T cells in tuberculosis. The protocol was immunoSEQ multiplex PCR, while the TCRdb copy is restricted to in-frame clones and leaves out a portion. The sample yields 20,000 to 25,000 clones, approximately 90% seen once. The material sequenced was PBMCs. Source of these receptors: a donor aged 5 to 30 with latent tuberculosis or without tuberculosis infection. Some clones in this sample may be carry-over from other donors' samples.

V and J are TRBV7-2 and TRBJ2-3; 7 bases are shared with TRBD2. With 5 bases clipped from V and 8 bases from J, the junction kept 10 bases outside the gene matches. Germline CDR1 and CDR2: SGHTA and FQGNSA. The CDR3 has 14 amino acids. CDR3 sequence: CASSVSGPRGTQYF. CDR3 DNA sequence: TGTGCCAGCAGCGTTAGCGGGCCCCGGGGTACGCAGTATTTT.

The V call is TRBV27, the J call TRBJ2-7; weak D call: TRBD1 (6 bases). The V end lost 2 bases, the J end lost 0 bases, and 11 bases lay between the germline ends. This CDR3 comprises 15 residues. From germline, CDR1 is MNHEY and CDR2 SMNVEV (reference sequence). CDR3 amino acids: CASSLMQGPSYEQYF. In DNA form, the CDR3 reads TGTGCCAGCAGTTTAATGCAGGGGCCCTCCTACGAGCAGTACTTC.

This rearrangement joins TRBV7-9 to TRBJ2-7, with 7 bases fitting TRBD2. This CDR3 is built from 14 residues. The V gene end was trimmed by 1 base and the J gene end by 5 bases; junction bases not matched to a gene: 5. Germline CDR1 is SEHNR and CDR2 is FQNEAQ (reference sequence). Here the CDR3 DNA reads TGTGCCAGCAGCTTAGTAGGGCGGGGGAACGAGCAGTACTTC. Its protein is CASSLVGRGNEQYF.

This rearrangement joins TRBV6-1 to TRBJ2-6; D is unclear. This CDR3 is built from 14 residues. Germline loops: CDR1 MNHNS, CDR2 SASEGT. V was trimmed by 7 bases and J by 0 bases, leaving 7 bases between them. DNA of the CDR3: TGTGCCAGCACATACAGCTCTGGGGCCAACGTCCTGACTTTC. Its translation is CASTYSSGANVLTF.

J is TRBJ2-3 and V is TRBV5-1; maybe TRBD2 (7 bases). CDR1 is SGHRS and CDR2 is YFSETQ in the germline V gene. V was cut by 2 bases and J by 0 bases, with 13 bases left in between. CDR3 length: 16 residues. The CDR3 DNA reads TGCGCCAGCAGCTTCGGGGGGCGCGGGAGCACAGATACGCAGTATTTT. This translates into CASSFGGRGSTDTQYF.

This chain joins TRBV2 and TRBJ2-7; 7 bases fit TRBD1. The V and J ends lost 7 bases and 6 bases, in that order; junction bases with no gene match: 12. The CDR3 has 14 amino acids. Germline V gene data show CDR1 as SNHLY and CDR2 as FYNNEI. CDR3 residues: CASISQGVLGEQYF. The CDR3 coding sequence is TGTGCCAGCATATCCCAGGGGGTTCTGGGCGAGCAGTACTTC.

The chain has TRBV30 and TRBJ2-7; the D gene is possibly TRBD1 (5 bases). CDR3 size: 14 residues. Deletions cut 6 bases from V and 7 bases from J, with 22 bases between. Germline V gives CDR1 GTSNPN, CDR2 SVGIG (reference sequence). The CDR3 nucleotides are TGTGCCTGCCGGACCAGGGTACGGAGTCGGGAGCAGTACTTC. Its translation is CACRTRVRSREQYF. The whole variable domain, filled in from reference TRBV30 and TRBJ2-7, reads SQTIHQWPATLVQPVGSPLSLECTVEGTSNPNLYWYRQAAGRGLQLLFYSVGIGQISSEVPQNLSASRPQDRQFILSSKKLLLSDSGFYLCACRTRVRSREQYFGPGTRLTVT.